The clone carrying this TCR beta chain occurred once. Its specificity is not known. PCR amplification relied on 60 Vbeta primers (plus 13 Jbeta primers). Sequenced by immunoSEQ multiplex PCR; TCRdb stores in-frame clones only, minus some. Here the sample spans 65,000 to 75,000 clones, roughly 68% being singletons. The data were taken from a study of cytomegalovirus exposure and HLA in healthy donors. Study in general: From donors who were HLA-typed, an early data release held approximately 80 million unique TCRs. Broader study findings: A later analysis showed TCR association rates differing by HLA locus, peaking at DRB1 and lowest at HLA-C. Previously analyzed data showed that most TCR beta V segments were productive at a frequency of about 90% or about 30%.

Germline assignment: CDR1 SQVTM and CDR2 ANQGSEA. Trimming took 2 bases from V and 6 from J, leaving 16 bases between them. The CDR3 has 14 residues. The TCR sequence derives from a woman in her sixties or seventies in good health and CMV-seropositive. The chain is built from TRBV29-1 and TRBJ1-2; D might be TRBD1 (6 bases). The material sequenced was PBMCs. The CDR3 spells CSVESLGAGHGYTF. The DNA of the CDR3 is TGCAGCGTTGAATCGTTGGGGGCCGGCCATGGCTACACCTTC.